This TCR beta chain was retrieved from a study of human T cells and chemical hapten exposure. Time point meaning: patch test 3, about 24 weeks after DPC sensitization. The treatment was: therapeutic diphenylcyclopropenone sensitization with weekly scalp DPC. Ahead of applying each patch test, blood was sampled. From whole blood left unfractionated, total RNA was extracted. Trimming took 5 bases from V and 3 from J; bases not matched to a gene: 4. The CDR3 sequence is 13 residues long. TCRdb re-called the RACE reads through MiXCR, storing one row per CDR3 protein. In the table there are some 89,000 distinct CDR3 sequences, 25% to 30% of which are singletons.

This sequence originates from a middle-aged man with alopecia areata. Some clones in this sample may be carry-over from other donors' samples. The chain combines TRBV12-3 or TRBV12-4 with TRBJ2-7, with 7 bases matching TRBD1. The sequenced sample was whole blood, obtained in connection with sensitization to the hapten diphenylcyclopropenone (DPC). The CDR3 sequence is CASSRQGLYEQYF. Written as DNA, the CDR3 is TGTGCCAGCAGTCGACAGGGTCTCTACGAGCAGTACTTC.